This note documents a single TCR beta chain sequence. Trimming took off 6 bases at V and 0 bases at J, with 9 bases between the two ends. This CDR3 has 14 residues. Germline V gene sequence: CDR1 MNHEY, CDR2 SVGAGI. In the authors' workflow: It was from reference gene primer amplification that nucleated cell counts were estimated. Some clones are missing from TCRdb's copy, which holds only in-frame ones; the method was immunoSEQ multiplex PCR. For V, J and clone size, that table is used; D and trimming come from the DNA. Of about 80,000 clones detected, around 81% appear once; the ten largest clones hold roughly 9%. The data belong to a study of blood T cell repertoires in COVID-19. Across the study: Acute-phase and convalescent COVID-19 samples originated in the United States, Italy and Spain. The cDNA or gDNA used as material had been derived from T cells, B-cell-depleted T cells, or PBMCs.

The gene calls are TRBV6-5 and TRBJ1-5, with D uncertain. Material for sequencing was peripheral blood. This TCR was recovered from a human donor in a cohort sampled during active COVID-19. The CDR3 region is CASSRGDSNQPQHF. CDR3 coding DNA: TGTGCCAGCAGCCGTGGAGATAGCAATCAGCCCCAGCATTTT.